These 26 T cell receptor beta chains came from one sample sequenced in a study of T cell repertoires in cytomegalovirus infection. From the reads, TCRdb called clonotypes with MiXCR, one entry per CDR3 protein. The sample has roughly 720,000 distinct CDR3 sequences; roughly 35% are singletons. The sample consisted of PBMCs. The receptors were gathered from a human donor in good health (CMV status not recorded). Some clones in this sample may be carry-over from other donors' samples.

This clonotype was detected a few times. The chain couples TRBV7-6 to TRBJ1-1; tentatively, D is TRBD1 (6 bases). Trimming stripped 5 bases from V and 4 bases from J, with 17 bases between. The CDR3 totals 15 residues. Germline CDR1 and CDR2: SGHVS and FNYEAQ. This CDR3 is CASSPGGGGITEAFF. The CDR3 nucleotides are TGTGCCAGCAGCCCTGGGGGGGGCGGAATCACTGAAGCTTTCTTT.

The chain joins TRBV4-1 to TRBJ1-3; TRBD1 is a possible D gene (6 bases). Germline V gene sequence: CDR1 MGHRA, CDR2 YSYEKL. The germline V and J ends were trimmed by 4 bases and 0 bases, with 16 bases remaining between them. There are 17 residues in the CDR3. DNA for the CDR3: TGCGCCAGCAGCCGCTCGACAGGTTCTTCCTCTGGAAACACCATATATTTT. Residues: CASSRSTGSSSGNTIYF.

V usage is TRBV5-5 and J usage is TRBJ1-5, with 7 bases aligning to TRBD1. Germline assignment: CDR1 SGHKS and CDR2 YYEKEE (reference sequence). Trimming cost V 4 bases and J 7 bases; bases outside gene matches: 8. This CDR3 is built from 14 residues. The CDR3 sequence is CASSGQVGGQPQHF. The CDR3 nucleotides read TGTGCCAGCAGCGGACAGGTCGGAGGGCAGCCCCAGCATTTT.

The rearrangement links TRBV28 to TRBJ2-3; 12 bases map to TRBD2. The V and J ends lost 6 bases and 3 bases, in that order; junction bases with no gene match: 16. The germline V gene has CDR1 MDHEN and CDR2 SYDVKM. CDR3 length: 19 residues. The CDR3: CASSGRNRLAGVRTDTQYF. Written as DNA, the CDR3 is TGTGCCAGCAGCGGTCGGAACAGACTAGCGGGAGTGAGGACAGATACGCAGTATTTT.

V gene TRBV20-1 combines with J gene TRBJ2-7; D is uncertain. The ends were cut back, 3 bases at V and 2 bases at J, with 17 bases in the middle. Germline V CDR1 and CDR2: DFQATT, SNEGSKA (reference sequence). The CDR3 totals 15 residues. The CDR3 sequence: CSASKATSKTYEQYF. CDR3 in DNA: TGCAGTGCTAGCAAAGCAACGAGCAAGACCTACGAGCAGTACTTC.

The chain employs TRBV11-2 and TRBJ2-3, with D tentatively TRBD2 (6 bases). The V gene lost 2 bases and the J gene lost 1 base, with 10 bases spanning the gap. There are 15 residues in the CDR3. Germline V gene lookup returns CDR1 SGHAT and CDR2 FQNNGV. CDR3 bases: TGTGCCAGCAGCTTAATAGCGGCGCGCACAGATACGCAGTATTTT. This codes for CASSLIAARTDTQYF. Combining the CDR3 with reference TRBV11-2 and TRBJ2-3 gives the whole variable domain EAGVAQSPRYKIIEKRQSVAFWCNPISGHATLYWYQQILGQGPKLLIQFQNNGVVDDSQLPKDRFSAERLKGVDSTLKIQPAKLEDSAVYLCASSLIAARTDTQYFGPGTRLTVL.

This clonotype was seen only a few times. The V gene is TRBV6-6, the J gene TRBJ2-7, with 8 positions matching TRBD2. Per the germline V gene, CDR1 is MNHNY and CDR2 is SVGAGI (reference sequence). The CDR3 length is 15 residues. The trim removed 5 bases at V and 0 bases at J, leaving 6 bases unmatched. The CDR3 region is CASSATSGASYEQYF. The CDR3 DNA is TGTGCCAGCAGTGCAACTAGCGGAGCCTCCTACGAGCAGTACTTC.

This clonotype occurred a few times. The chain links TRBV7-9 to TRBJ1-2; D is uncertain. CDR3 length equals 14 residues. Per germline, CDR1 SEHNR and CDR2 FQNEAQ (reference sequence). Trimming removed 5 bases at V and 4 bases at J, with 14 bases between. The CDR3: CASSLDRRSYGYTF. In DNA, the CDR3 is TGTGCCAGCAGCCTCGATAGAAGGTCCTATGGCTACACCTTC.

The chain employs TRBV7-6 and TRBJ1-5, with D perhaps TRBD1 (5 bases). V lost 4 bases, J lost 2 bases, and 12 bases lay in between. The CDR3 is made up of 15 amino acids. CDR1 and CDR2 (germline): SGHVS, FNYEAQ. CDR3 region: CASSWGEGGNQPQHF. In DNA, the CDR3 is TGTGCCAGCAGCTGGGGGGAAGGGGGCAATCAGCCCCAGCATTTT.

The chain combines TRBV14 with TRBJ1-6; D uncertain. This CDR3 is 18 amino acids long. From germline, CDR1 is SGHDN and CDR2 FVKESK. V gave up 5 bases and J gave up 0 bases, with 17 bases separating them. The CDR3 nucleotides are TGTGCCAGCAGCGCCCGGACGGTTCAAAGCTCCTATAATTCACCCCTCCACTTT. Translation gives CASSARTVQSSYNSPLHF.

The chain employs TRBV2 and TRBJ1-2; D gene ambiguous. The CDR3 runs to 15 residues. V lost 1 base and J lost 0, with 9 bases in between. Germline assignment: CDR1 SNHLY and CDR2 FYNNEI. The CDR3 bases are TGTGCCAGCAGTGAAGGGAGAAGATCTAACTATGGCTACACCTTC. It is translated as CASSEGRRSNYGYTF.

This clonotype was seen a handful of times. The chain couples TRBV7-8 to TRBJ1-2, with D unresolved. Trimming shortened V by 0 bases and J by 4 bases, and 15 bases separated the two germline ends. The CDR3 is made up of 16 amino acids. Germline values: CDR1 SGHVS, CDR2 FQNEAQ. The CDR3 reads CASSLARSQGIYGYTF. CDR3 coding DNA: TGTGCCAGCAGCTTAGCGCGGTCGCAAGGGATCTATGGCTACACCTTC.

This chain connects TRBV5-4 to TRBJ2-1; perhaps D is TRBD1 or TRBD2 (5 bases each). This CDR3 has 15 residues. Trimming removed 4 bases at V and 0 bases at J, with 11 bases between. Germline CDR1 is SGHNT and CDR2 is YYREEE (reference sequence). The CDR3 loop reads CASSRDQSSYNEQFF. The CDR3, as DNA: TGTGCCAGCAGCCGGGACCAGAGCTCCTACAATGAGCAGTTCTTC.

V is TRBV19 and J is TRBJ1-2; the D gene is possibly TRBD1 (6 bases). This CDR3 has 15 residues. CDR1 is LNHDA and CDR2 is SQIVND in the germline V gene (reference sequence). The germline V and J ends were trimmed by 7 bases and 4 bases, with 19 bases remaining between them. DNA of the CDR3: TGTGCCAGTACCAAGGGGGGACATACTCTCTATGGCTACACCTTC. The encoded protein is CASTKGGHTLYGYTF.

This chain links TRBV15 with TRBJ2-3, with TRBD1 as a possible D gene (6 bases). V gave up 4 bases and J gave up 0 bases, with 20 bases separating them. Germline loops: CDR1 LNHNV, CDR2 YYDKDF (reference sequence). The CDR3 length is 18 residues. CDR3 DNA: TGTGCCACCAGCACGCCTCCGGGACATAGGGAAAGCACAGATACGCAGTATTTT. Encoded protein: CATSTPPGHRESTDTQYF.

This CDR3 is CASSINSGFREAFF. As DNA, the CDR3 is TGTGCCAGCAGTATTAACTCAGGGTTTAGGGAAGCTTTCTTT. The chain combines TRBV6-5 with TRBJ1-1; TRBD1 might be the D (5 bases). Per the germline V gene, CDR1 is MNHEY and CDR2 is SVGAGI. V lost 5 bases and J lost 8, with 18 bases in between. The CDR3 covers 14 residues.

The CDR3 region is CAILRYDQGGNTEAFF. The CDR3 DNA reads as TGTGCCATCTTGCGTTATGATCAGGGCGGGAACACTGAAGCTTTCTTT. The chain has TRBV10-3 and TRBJ1-1; tentatively, D is TRBD1 (5 bases). This CDR3 is built from 16 residues. CDR1 ENHRY and CDR2 SYGVKD come from the germline V gene. The ends were cut back, 8 bases at V and 1 base at J, with 20 bases in the middle.

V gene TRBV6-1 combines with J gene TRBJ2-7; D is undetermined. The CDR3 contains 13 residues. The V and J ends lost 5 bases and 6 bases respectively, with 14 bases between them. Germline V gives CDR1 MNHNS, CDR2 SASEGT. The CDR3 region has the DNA TGTGCCAGCAGTCAGGCGATGAGGTCCGAGCAGTACTTC. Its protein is CASSQAMRSEQYF.

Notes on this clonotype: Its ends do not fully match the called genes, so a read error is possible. The chain's CDR3 is CASTTGGRPETKYF. The DNA for the CDR3 is TGTGCAAGCACTACGGGGGGCCGCCCGGAGACCAAGTACTTC. The V gene is TRBV7-8, the J gene TRBJ2-5; possible D gene TRBD2, 7 bases. CDR3 length: 14 residues. Germline V CDR1 and CDR2: SGHVS, FQNEAQ.

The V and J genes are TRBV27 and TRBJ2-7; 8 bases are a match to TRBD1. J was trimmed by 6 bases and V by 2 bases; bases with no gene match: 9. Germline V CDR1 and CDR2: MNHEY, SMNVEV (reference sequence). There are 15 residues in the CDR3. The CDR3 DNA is TGTGCCAGCAGTTTAGTTTTCGACAGGGGTCTCGAGCAGTACTTC. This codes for CASSLVFDRGLEQYF.

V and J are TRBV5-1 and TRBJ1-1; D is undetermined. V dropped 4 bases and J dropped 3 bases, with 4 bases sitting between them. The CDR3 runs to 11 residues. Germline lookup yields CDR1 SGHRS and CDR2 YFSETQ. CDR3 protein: CASSMDTEAFF. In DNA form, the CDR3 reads TGCGCCAGCAGCATGGACACTGAAGCTTTCTTT. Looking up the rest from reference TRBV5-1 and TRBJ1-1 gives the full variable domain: KAGVTQTPRYLIKTRGQQVTLSCSPISGHRSVSWYQQTPGQGLQFLFEYFSETQRNKGNFPGRFSGRQFSNSRSEMNVSTLELGDSALYLCASSMDTEAFFGQGTRLTVV.

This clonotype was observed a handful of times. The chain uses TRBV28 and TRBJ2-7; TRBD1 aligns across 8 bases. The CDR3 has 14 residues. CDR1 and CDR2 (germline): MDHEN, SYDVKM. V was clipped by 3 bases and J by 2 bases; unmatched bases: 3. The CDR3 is CASSLRQGTYEQYF. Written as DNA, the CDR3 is TGTGCCAGCAGTTTGCGACAGGGGACCTACGAGCAGTACTTC.

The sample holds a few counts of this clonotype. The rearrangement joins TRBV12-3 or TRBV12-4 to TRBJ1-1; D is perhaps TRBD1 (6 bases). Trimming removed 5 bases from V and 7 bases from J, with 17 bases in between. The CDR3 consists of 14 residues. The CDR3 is CASSTTGFEGEAFF. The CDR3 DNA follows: TGTGCCAGCAGTACTACAGGGTTCGAGGGTGAAGCTTTCTTT.

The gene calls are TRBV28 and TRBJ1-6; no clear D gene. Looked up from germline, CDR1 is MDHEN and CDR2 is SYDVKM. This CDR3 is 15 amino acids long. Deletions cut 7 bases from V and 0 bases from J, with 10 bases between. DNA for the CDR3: TGTGCCAGCACGGCAGTCAGCTCCTATAATTCACCCCTCCACTTT. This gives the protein CASTAVSSYNSPLHF.

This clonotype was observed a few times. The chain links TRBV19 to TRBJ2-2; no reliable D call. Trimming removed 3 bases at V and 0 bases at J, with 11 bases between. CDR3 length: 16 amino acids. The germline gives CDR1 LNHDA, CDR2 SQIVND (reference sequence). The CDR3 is CASSIGQLPNTGELFF. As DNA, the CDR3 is TGTGCCAGTAGTATCGGGCAGCTCCCGAACACCGGGGAGCTGTTTTTT.

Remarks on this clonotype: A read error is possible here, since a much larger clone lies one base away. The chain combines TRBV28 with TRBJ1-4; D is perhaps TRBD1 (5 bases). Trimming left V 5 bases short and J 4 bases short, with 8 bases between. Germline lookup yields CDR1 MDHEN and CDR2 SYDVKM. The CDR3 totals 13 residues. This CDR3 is CASSGGVNEKLFF. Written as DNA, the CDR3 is TGTGCCAGCAGTGGAGGGGTTAATGAAAAACTGTTTTTT.